A single sample is the source of the 32 T cell receptor beta chains below, sequenced in a study of spatial heterogeneity in lung cancer. One entry per CDR3 protein, called by TCRdb with MiXCR from the 5' RACE reads. The repertoire holds some 35,000 distinct CDR3 sequences, with just over 7.5% as singletons. As for time point: blood at routine non-recurrence follow-up after resection. The material sequenced was PBMCs, taken at follow-up. The receptors derive from a male donor with early-stage non-small cell lung cancer.

This clonotype appeared many times. The rearrangement joins TRBV11-1 to TRBJ2-3; no clear D. This CDR3 contains 15 residues. Germline V lookup: CDR1 SGHAT, CDR2 FQDESV (reference sequence). V lost 1 base and J lost 0, with 8 bases in between. CDR3 coding DNA: TGTGCCAGCAGCTTAGACTCCCTGAGCACAGATACGCAGTATTTT. Translated: CASSLDSLSTDTQYF.

This clonotype was counted at least ten times. The V and J genes are TRBV20-1 and TRBJ2-1, with 7 bases fitting TRBD1. J was trimmed by 6 bases and V by 5 bases; bases with no gene match: 7. CDR3 length equals 13 residues. Looked up from germline, CDR1 is DFQATT and CDR2 is SNEGSKA (reference sequence). CDR3 amino acids: CSAGHPGGNEQFF. The CDR3 bases are TGCAGTGCTGGACATCCAGGGGGCAATGAGCAGTTCTTC.

This clonotype has ten or more counts. V and J are TRBV3-1 and TRBJ2-7; D might be TRBD2 (6 bases). Trimming removed 1 base at V and 2 bases at J, with 12 bases between. The CDR3 covers 15 residues. Germline V gene sequence: CDR1 LGHDT, CDR2 YNNKEL (reference sequence). The CDR3 protein is CASSQGWDSTYEQYF. The CDR3 coding sequence is TGTGCCAGCAGCCAAGGCTGGGACTCCACCTACGAGCAGTACTTC.

This clonotype was counted ten times or more. The V call is TRBV4-1, the J call TRBJ2-3; 7 bases line up with TRBD1. After removal of 4 bases from V and 0 bases from J, the junction contained 4 bases not matched to a gene. CDR1 MGHRA and CDR2 YSYEKL come from the germline V gene. The CDR3 runs 15 residues. The CDR3 reads CASSLDRASTDTQYF. The CDR3 DNA reads TGCGCCAGCAGCCTCGACAGGGCAAGCACAGATACGCAGTATTTT.

This clonotype appeared many times. This rearrangement joins TRBV12-3 or TRBV12-4 to TRBJ1-5; no clear D gene. Trimming shortened V by 1 base and J by 7 bases, and 8 bases separated the two germline ends. This CDR3 has 13 residues. In DNA form, the CDR3 reads TGTGCCAGCAGTTTAGGCGGTGCACAGCCCCAGCATTTT. Translation gives CASSLGGAQPQHF.

This clonotype appeared many times. This chain uses TRBV12-3 or TRBV12-4 with TRBJ2-5; D not resolved. The CDR3 length is 11 residues. Trimming left V 6 bases short and J 5 bases short, with 7 bases between. CDR3 bases: TGTGCCAGCAGCACCTTGGAGACCCAGTACTTC. The encoded protein is CASSTLETQYF.

The V gene is TRBV12-3 or TRBV12-4, the J gene TRBJ2-7, with D tentatively TRBD1 (5 bases). Trimming removed 5 bases at V and 4 bases at J, with 9 bases between. The CDR3 consists of 12 residues. The CDR3 DNA is TGTGCCAGCAGTGCACAGGTTTACGAGCAGTACTTC. Translated: CASSAQVYEQYF.

This clonotype was seen repeatedly, ten times or more. The chain joins TRBV5-6 to TRBJ2-3; 13 bases agree with TRBD2. The length of the CDR3 is 15 residues. Germline CDR1 SGHDT, CDR2 YYEEEE. The V gene end was trimmed by 4 bases and the J gene end by 5 bases; junction bases not matched to a gene: 4. CDR3 amino acids: CASSPWTSGGDTQYF. The DNA of the CDR3 is TGTGCCAGCAGCCCCTGGACTAGCGGGGGAGATACGCAGTATTTT.

The rearrangement links TRBV14 to TRBJ2-1; D may match TRBD1 or TRBD2 (5 bases each). CDR1 and CDR2 from the germline V gene are SGHDN and FVKESK. V was pared by 0 bases and J by 5 bases, with 14 bases between. The CDR3 is 16 amino acids. CDR3 residues: CASSQDIAGDDNEQFF. The CDR3 nucleotides are TGTGCCAGCAGCCAAGATATCGCCGGGGACGACAATGAGCAGTTCTTC.

This clonotype was counted at least ten times. The V and J genes are TRBV2 and TRBJ1-2; D is possibly TRBD1 (5 bases). This CDR3 is 14 amino acids long. V shed 4 bases and J shed 1 base, with 10 bases lying between them. Germline CDR1 is SNHLY and CDR2 is FYNNEI. The CDR3 bases are TGTGCCAGCAGTGGGCAGGGAAATAACTATGGCTACACCTTC. It is translated as CASSGQGNNYGYTF.

This clonotype appeared many times. This chain connects TRBV27 to TRBJ2-3, with TRBD2 identical over 12 bases. The CDR3 loop spans 14 amino acids. The J segment lost 11 bases and the V segment lost 5 bases, leaving 8 bases of the junction unmatched. From germline, CDR1 is MNHEY and CDR2 SMNVEV (reference sequence). Here the CDR3 DNA reads TGTGCCAGCAGTACCGGACTAGCGGGAAACATGCAGTATTTT. Translating gives CASSTGLAGNMQYF.

At least ten counts were recorded for this clonotype. The chain recombines TRBV29-1 with TRBJ1-6; D not resolved. Germline lookup yields CDR1 SQVTM and CDR2 ANQGSEA. With 7 bases removed from V and 9 bases from J, the gap between germline ends came to 7 bases. CDR3 length equals 10 residues. CDR3 region: CSADSSPLHF. As DNA, the CDR3 is TGCAGCGCCGATAGTTCACCCCTCCACTTT.

This clonotype was picked up many times. The rearrangement links TRBV5-1 to TRBJ2-3; 7 bases agree with TRBD1. V lost 3 bases and J lost 0; bases outside the gene matches: 4. Germline CDR1 reads SGHRS; CDR2 reads YFSETQ. CDR3 length equals 15 residues. CDR3 sequence (DNA): TGCGCCAGCAGCTCGACAGGGACCAGCACAGATACGCAGTATTTT. This codes for CASSSTGTSTDTQYF.

This clonotype has at least ten counts. The chain has TRBV2 and TRBJ2-1; possibly TRBD1 for D (6 bases). CDR1 and CDR2 from the germline V gene are SNHLY and FYNNEI. The length of the CDR3 is 14 residues. V gave up 3 bases and J gave up 10 bases, with 16 bases separating them. The CDR3 DNA sequence: TGTGCCAGCAGTGATAGTAGGGGGACCCTAGAGCAGTTCTTC. Residues: CASSDSRGTLEQFF.

This clonotype was observed many times. V and J are TRBV7-6 and TRBJ1-1; 8 positions agree with TRBD1. The length of the CDR3 is 16 residues. V lost 3 bases to trimming and J lost 0 bases; unmatched junction nucleotides: 6. Germline lookup yields CDR1 SGHVS and CDR2 FNYEAQ. The CDR3 region is CASSFHRGIMNTEAFF. In nucleotides, the CDR3 is TGTGCCAGCAGCTTCCACAGGGGGATCATGAACACTGAAGCTTTCTTT.

This clonotype was seen repeatedly, ten times or more. The V and J genes are TRBV6-1 and TRBJ2-3; D gene uncertain. CDR1 is MNHNS and CDR2 is SASEGT in the germline V gene. This CDR3 has 13 residues. The V gene lost 6 bases and the J gene lost 0 bases, with 7 bases spanning the gap. Here the CDR3 reads CASRQQSTDTQYF. CDR3 sequence (DNA): TGTGCCAGCAGGCAACAGAGCACAGATACGCAGTATTTT.

This clonotype has ten or more counts. The chain employs TRBV6-5 and TRBJ1-1; D unclear. The V gene lost 1 base and the J gene lost 1 base, with 7 bases spanning the gap. This CDR3 contains 14 residues. The germline V gene encodes CDR1 MNHEY and CDR2 SVGAGI. CDR3 sequence reads: CASSYFARNTEAFF. Written as DNA, the CDR3 is TGTGCCAGCAGTTACTTCGCCAGGAACACTGAAGCTTTCTTT.

This clonotype was seen repeatedly, ten times or more. The chain has TRBV13 and TRBJ2-5; TRBD2 matches at 11 bases. The germline gives CDR1 PRHDT, CDR2 FYEKMQ (reference sequence). The CDR3 is 15 amino acids. Unmatched junction bases numbered 5, after V lost 4 bases and J lost 4 bases. The CDR3 sequence is CASSSRLAGIETQYF. CDR3 DNA: TGTGCCAGCAGCTCCCGACTAGCGGGGATAGAGACCCAGTACTTC.

The chain combines TRBV12-3 or TRBV12-4 with TRBJ1-1; 11 positions agree with TRBD1. Germline trimming cut 8 bases from V and 4 bases from J; bases unmatched to any gene: 6. The CDR3 extends over 14 amino acids. Here the CDR3 DNA reads TGTGCCAGCGGGGGACAGGGGGTTGTCACTGAAGCTTTCTTT. Amino acid sequence: CASGGQGVVTEAFF.

In its sample, this clonotype was seen many times. The J gene is TRBJ2-1, the V gene TRBV19, with 7 bases matching TRBD1. The CDR3 is 15 residues long. The V gene's germline CDR1 is LNHDA and CDR2 SQIVND (reference sequence). V was clipped by 1 base and J by 5 bases; unmatched bases: 5. The CDR3 protein is CASSIGGTEDNEQFF. The CDR3 nucleotides are TGTGCCAGTAGTATAGGGGGGACAGAAGACAATGAGCAGTTCTTC.

With respect to this clonotype: This may stem from a read error, because a much larger clone lies one nucleotide away. The rearrangement links TRBV19 to TRBJ1-5; TRBD1 matches at 8 bases. The germline V gene encodes CDR1 LNHDA and CDR2 SQIVND (reference sequence). The CDR3 totals 14 residues. For the CDR3, the DNA is TGTGCCAGTTGTATGACAGGGGCCCAGAGGCCCCAGCATTTT. Its protein is CASCMTGAQRPQHF.

This clonotype came up many times. The chain recombines TRBV18 with TRBJ2-6; D unclear. Between the trimmed V and J ends, which lost 1 base and 0 bases, there was a span of 13 bases. Germline V gene sequence: CDR1 KGHSH, CDR2 LQKENI. CDR3 size: 18 residues. The CDR3 here is CASSPRQESSSGANVLTF. In DNA, the CDR3 is TGTGCCAGCTCACCACGGCAGGAAAGTAGCTCTGGGGCCAACGTCCTGACTTTC.

This clonotype was seen at least ten times. CDR3: CASSDGGATNEKLFF. CDR3 DNA: TGTGCCAGCAGTGATGGGGGCGCAACTAATGAAAAACTGTTTTTT. The chain carries TRBV2 and TRBJ1-4; maybe TRBD1 (6 bases). The CDR3 covers 15 residues. Trimming cost V 3 bases and J 0 bases, with 8 bases left between them. Per the germline V gene, CDR1 is SNHLY and CDR2 is FYNNEI.

The chain combines TRBV6-1 with TRBJ2-5; D not certain. CDR1 is MNHNS, CDR2 SASEGT, per germline. The V end lost 6 bases, the J end lost 5 bases, and 10 bases lay between the germline ends. This CDR3 is built from 12 residues. As DNA, the CDR3 is TGTGCCAGCAGCCCGACCTCTGAGACCCAGTACTTC. It specifies CASSPTSETQYF.

This chain connects TRBV3-1 to TRBJ1-2; possibly TRBD1 for D (6 bases). This CDR3 is built from 13 residues. Germline V gene data show CDR1 as LGHDT and CDR2 as YNNKEL (reference sequence). Trimming took 4 bases from V and 2 from J, leaving 8 bases between them. The chain's CDR3 is CASSRQENYGYTF. In DNA form, the CDR3 reads TGTGCCAGCAGCCGACAGGAGAACTATGGCTACACCTTC.

There are a few counts of this clonotype. The rearrangement links TRBV7-6 to TRBJ2-3, with D possibly called TRBD1 or TRBD2 (6 bases each). The CDR3 has 16 residues. Trimming cost V 1 base and J 2 bases, with 13 bases left between them. The germline V gene has CDR1 SGHVS and CDR2 FNYEAQ. The CDR3 loop reads CASSLGGAIVTDTQYF. CDR3 nucleotides: TGTGCCAGCAGCTTAGGGGGGGCAATTGTCACAGATACGCAGTATTTT.

This clonotype was detected ten times or more. The chain uses TRBV13 and TRBJ2-3; 7 nucleotides align to TRBD2. CDR1 is PRHDT, CDR2 FYEKMQ, per germline (reference sequence). V gave up 2 bases and J gave up 3 bases; unmatched junction bases: 8. The CDR3 contains 16 residues. As DNA, the CDR3 is TGTGCCAGCAGCTTAATGGCGGGGGTAAAAACAGATACGCAGTATTTT. Translating gives CASSLMAGVKTDTQYF.

This clonotype was recorded at least ten times. This chain uses TRBV10-3 with TRBJ2-3; 7 nucleotides align to TRBD2. This CDR3 has 15 amino acids. Germline CDR1 reads ENHRY; CDR2 reads SYGVKD. J gave up 4 bases and V 4 bases, and 8 bases lay outside the gene matches. DNA of the CDR3: TGTGCCATCAGTGGATCCTTGGCGGGGGCAGATACGCAGTATTTT. It yields the protein CAISGSLAGADTQYF.

This clonotype was observed a few times. The J gene is TRBJ1-1, the V gene TRBV2; a possible D gene is TRBD1 (6 bases). V dropped 7 bases and J dropped 1 base, with 13 bases sitting between them. Per germline, CDR1 SNHLY and CDR2 FYNNEI. The CDR3 sequence is 14 residues long. The CDR3 sequence is CASTVAGENTEAFF. CDR3 DNA sequence: TGTGCCAGCACCGTGGCAGGGGAGAACACTGAAGCTTTCTTT.

This clonotype was observed many times. The genes are TRBV6-5 and TRBJ2-1; 7 nucleotides line up with TRBD2. There are 13 residues in the CDR3. With 2 bases clipped from V and 13 bases from J, the junction kept 8 bases outside the gene matches. The V gene's germline CDR1 is MNHEY and CDR2 SVGAGI. The CDR3 DNA sequence: TGTGCCAGCAGTTACATCCTAGCGGACATACAGTTCTTC. This sequence encodes CASSYILADIQFF.

Many counts were recorded for this clonotype. This chain uses TRBV2 with TRBJ1-5; D remains unclear. CDR3 length: 17 amino acids. Germline V gives CDR1 SNHLY, CDR2 FYNNEI. Between the trimmed V and J ends, which lost 2 bases and 0 bases, there was a span of 14 bases. DNA for the CDR3: TGTGCCAGCAGTGAAAGTAGCGGTTCTTATAGCAATCAGCCCCAGCATTTT. Translating it yields CASSESSGSYSNQPQHF.

This clonotype was seen ten or more times. V gene TRBV20-1 combines with J gene TRBJ1-5; 7 bases are shared with TRBD1. CDR3 size: 14 residues. After removal of 4 bases from V and 2 bases from J, the junction contained 5 bases not matched to a gene. Germline-derived CDR1 and CDR2 are DFQATT and SNEGSKA (reference sequence). The CDR3 here is CSATGGSGNQPQHF. Here the CDR3 DNA reads TGCAGTGCTACAGGGGGGTCTGGCAATCAGCCCCAGCATTTT.